This T cell receptor (beta chain) was found in a study of T cells after posttransplantation cyclophosphamide. Findings and caveats of the study: Recipient CMV seropositivity and CMV reactivation strongly tracked TRB clonality. Later post-transplant blood repertoires were often dominated by donor CD8+ memory clones.

Using immunoSEQ multiplex PCR, the repertoire was profiled, and TCRdb retains in-frame clones only, with some absent. In the table there are about 9,700 clones, 98% of which are singletons. Cells defined as naive were viable CD3+CD4+ or CD3+CD8+ and CCR7+CD45RA+CD45RO-CD95-CD27+CD28+. Germline V CDR1 and CDR2: SNHLY, FYNNEI. This CDR3 comprises 15 residues. J was trimmed by 8 bases and V by 4 bases; bases with no gene match: 10. About this clone itself: Its matching antigen is unknown.

The receptor was derived from a woman between 55 and 75 years old in good health, CMV-negative, and a related stem cell transplant donor. The chain recombines TRBV2 with TRBJ1-4; 7 bases align to TRBD1. The material sequenced was naive CD4+ T cells sorted from PBMCs. The CDR3, as DNA: TGTGCCAGCAGTGTTCGCTTGGCAGGGGGGGAAAAACTGTTTTTT. Its translation is CASSVRLAGGEKLFF.